The entry that follows covers one T cell receptor beta chain sequence. The sample comes from a study of blood T cell repertoires in COVID-19. Study-wide background: The United States, Italy and Spain supplied acute and convalescent COVID-19 samples.

Profiling relied on immunoSEQ multiplex PCR, and the TCRdb table lists in-frame clones only, not all of them. The table lists a few hundred thousand clones, 87% of them singletons. The CDR3 loop spans 15 amino acids. With 5 bases clipped from V and 6 bases from J, the junction kept 9 bases outside the gene matches. From germline, CDR1 is LNHDA and CDR2 SQIVND (reference sequence). The participants were between roughly 18 and 89 years old and came from under 25 US areas. What was sequenced was PBMCs or T cells enriched from blood (not recorded which). The TCR sequence derives from a woman aged 45-65 years who had recovered from COVID-19. The rearrangement joins TRBV19 to TRBJ2-2; TRBD1 agrees at 7 bases. CDR3: CASSQGGARAGELFF. The CDR3 DNA is TGTGCCAGTAGTCAAGGGGGCGCGAGGGCCGGGGAGCTGTTTTTT.